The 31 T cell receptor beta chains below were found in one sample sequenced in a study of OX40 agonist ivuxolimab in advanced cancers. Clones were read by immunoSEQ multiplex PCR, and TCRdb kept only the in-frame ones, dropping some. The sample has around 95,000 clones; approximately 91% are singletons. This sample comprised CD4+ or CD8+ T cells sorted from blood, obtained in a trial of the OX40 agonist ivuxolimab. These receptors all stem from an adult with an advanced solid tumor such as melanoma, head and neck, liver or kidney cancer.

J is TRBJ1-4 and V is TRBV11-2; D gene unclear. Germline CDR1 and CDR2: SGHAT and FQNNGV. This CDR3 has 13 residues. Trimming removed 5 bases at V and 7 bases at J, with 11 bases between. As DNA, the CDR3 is TGTGCCAGCAGCCCCAGAGCGAGTGAAAAACTGTTTTTT. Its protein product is CASSPRASEKLFF.

CDR3 in DNA: TGTGCCAGTACCCCGACAACCGCAGATACGCAGTATTTT. It codes for CASTPTTADTQYF. V is TRBV19 and J is TRBJ2-3; D ambiguous. The CDR3 is 13 amino acids. Germline CDR1 reads LNHDA; CDR2 reads SQIVND (reference sequence). Between the trimmed V and J ends, which lost 7 bases and 4 bases, there was a span of 12 bases.

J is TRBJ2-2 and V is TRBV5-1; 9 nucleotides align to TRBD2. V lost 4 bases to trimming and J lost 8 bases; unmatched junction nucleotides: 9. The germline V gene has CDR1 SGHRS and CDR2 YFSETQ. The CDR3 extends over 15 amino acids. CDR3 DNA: TGCGCCAGCAGCCGACTAGCGGTCACGTCGGGGGAGCTGTTTTTT. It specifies CASSRLAVTSGELFF. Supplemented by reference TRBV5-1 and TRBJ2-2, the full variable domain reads KAGVTQTPRYLIKTRGQQVTLSCSPISGHRSVSWYQQTPGQGLQFLFEYFSETQRNKGNFPGRFSGRQFSNSRSEMNVSTLELGDSALYLCASSRLAVTSGELFFGEGSRLTVL.

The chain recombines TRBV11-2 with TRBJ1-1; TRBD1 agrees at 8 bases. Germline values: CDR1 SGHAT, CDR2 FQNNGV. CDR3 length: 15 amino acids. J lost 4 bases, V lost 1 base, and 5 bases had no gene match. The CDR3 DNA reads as TGTGCCAGCAGCTTAGGCCTAACAGGGGGCACTGAAGCTTTCTTT. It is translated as CASSLGLTGGTEAFF. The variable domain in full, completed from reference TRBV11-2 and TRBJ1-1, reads EAGVAQSPRYKIIEKRQSVAFWCNPISGHATLYWYQQILGQGPKLLIQFQNNGVVDDSQLPKDRFSAERLKGVDSTLKIQPAKLEDSAVYLCASSLGLTGGTEAFFGQGTRLTVV.

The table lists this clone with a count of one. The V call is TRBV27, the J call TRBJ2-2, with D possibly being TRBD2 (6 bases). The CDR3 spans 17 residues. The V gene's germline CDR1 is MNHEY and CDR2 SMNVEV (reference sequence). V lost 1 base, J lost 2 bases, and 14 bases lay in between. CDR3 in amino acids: CASSLYLPGTNTGELFF. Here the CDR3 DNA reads TGTGCCAGCAGTTTATACCTCCCCGGGACTAACACCGGGGAGCTGTTTTTT.

CDR3 residues: CASSTGNYNEQFF. Here the CDR3 DNA reads TGTGCCAGCAGCACCGGAAACTACAATGAGCAGTTCTTC. The chain is built from TRBV7-9 and TRBJ2-1; D gene uncertain. This CDR3 has 13 residues. V lost 5 bases and J lost 3, with 8 bases in between. Germline V gene lookup returns CDR1 SEHNR and CDR2 FQNEAQ (reference sequence).

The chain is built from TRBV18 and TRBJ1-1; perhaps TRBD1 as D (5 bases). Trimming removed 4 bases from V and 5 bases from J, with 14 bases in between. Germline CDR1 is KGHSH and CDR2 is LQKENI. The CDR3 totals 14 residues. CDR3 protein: CASSQTGGETEAFF. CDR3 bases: TGTGCCAGCTCACAAACGGGGGGAGAGACTGAAGCTTTCTTT.

The CDR3 DNA sequence: TGTGCCAGCAGCGTCCTGGGGGGATATGGAAGAGAGACCCAGTACTTC. Encoded protein: CASSVLGGYGRETQYF. The chain has TRBV9 and TRBJ2-5; TRBD2 might be the D (6 bases). CDR1 and CDR2 (germline): SGDLS, YYNGEE. The CDR3 loop spans 16 amino acids. The V end was cut by 2 bases, the J end by 4 bases, with 18 bases between.

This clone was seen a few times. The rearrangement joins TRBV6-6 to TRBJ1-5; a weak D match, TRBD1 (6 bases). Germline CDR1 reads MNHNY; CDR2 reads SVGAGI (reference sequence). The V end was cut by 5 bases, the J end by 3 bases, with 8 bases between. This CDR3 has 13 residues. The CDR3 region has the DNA TGTGCCAGCAGTACAGGGACCAATCAGCCCCAGCATTTT. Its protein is CASSTGTNQPQHF.

CDR3 region: CASSFSSGTYNEQFF. CDR3 in DNA: TGTGCCAGCAGTTTCTCTAGCGGGACTTACAATGAGCAGTTCTTC. The chain employs TRBV6-6 and TRBJ2-1; 9 bases are shared with TRBD2. The CDR3 loop spans 15 amino acids. V gave up 4 bases and J gave up 4 bases; unmatched junction bases: 5. Germline values: CDR1 MNHNY, CDR2 SVGAGI (reference sequence).

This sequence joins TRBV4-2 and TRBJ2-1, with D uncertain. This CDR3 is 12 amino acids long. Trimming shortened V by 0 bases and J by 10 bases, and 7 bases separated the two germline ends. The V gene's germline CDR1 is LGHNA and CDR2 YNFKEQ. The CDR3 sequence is CASSQEVREQFF. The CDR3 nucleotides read TGTGCCAGCAGCCAAGAAGTAAGGGAGCAGTTCTTC.

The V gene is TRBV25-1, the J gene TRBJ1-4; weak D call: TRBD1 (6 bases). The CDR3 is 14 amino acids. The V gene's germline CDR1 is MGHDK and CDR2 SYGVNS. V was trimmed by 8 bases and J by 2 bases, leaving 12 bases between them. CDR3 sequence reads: CASRAGGTNEKLFF. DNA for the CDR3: TGTGCCAGCCGGGCCGGGGGCACTAATGAAAAACTGTTTTTT.

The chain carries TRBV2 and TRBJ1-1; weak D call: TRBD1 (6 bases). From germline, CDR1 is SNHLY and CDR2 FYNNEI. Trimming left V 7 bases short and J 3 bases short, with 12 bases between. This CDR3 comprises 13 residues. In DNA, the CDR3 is TGTGCCAGCAACAGGGACCCGTACACTGAAGCTTTCTTT. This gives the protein CASNRDPYTEAFF.

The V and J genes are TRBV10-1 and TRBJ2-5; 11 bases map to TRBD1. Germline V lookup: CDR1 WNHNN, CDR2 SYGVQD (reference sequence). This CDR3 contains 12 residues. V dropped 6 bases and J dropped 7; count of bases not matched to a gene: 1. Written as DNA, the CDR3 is TGCGCCAGCAGCGGGACAGGGGGGACCCAGTACTTC. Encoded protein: CASSGTGGTQYF.

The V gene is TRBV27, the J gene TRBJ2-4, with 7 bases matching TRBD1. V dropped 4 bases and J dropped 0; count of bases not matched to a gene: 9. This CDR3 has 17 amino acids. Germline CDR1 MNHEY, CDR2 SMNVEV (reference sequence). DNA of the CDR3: TGTGCCAGCAGTTCAACACAGGGGATTCTAGCCAAAAACATTCAGTACTTC. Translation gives CASSSTQGILAKNIQYF.

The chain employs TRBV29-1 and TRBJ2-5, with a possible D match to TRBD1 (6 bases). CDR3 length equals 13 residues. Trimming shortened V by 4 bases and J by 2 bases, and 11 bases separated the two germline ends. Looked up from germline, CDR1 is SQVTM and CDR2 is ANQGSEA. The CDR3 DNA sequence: TGCAGCGTTGGATCAGGGGAACAAGAGACCCAGTACTTC. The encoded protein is CSVGSGEQETQYF.

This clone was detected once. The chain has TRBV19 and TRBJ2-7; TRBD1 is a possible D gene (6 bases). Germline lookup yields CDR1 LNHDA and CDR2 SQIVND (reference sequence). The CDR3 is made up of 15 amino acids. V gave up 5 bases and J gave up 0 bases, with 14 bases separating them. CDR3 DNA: TGTGCCAGTAGTGCCCGGCAAGGGGGCTCCTACGAGCAGTACTTC. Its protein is CASSARQGGSYEQYF.

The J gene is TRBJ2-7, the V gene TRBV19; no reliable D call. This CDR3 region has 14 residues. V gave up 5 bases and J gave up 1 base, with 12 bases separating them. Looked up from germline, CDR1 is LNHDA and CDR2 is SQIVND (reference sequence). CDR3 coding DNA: TGTGCCAGTAGTCCACGCGGAGAGTCCTACGAGCAGTACTTC. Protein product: CASSPRGESYEQYF.

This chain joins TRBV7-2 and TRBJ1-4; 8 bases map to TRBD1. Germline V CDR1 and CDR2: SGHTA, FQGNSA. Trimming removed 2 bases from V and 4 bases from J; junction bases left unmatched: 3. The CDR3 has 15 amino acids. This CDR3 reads CASSLSGQVNEKLFF. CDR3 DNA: TGTGCCAGCAGCTTATCGGGACAGGTTAATGAAAAACTGTTTTTT.

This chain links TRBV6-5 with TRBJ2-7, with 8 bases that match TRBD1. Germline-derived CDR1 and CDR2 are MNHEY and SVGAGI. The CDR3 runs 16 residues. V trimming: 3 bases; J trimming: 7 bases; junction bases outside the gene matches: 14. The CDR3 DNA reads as TGTGCCAGCAGTTATTCTCGCGGGACAGGTCTAATTGAGCAGTACTTC. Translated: CASSYSRGTGLIEQYF.

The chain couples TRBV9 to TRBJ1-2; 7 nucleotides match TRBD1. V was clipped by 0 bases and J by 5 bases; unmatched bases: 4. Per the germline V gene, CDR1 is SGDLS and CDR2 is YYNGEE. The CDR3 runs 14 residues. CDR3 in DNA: TGTGCCAGCAGCGTAGGGGACAGAGGTTATGGCTACACCTTC. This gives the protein CASSVGDRGYGYTF.

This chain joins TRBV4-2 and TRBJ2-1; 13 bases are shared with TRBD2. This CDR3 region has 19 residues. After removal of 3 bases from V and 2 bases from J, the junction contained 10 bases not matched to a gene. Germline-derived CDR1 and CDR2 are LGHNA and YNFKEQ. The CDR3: CASSQRGLAGTITYNEQFF. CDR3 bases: TGTGCCAGCAGCCAGAGGGGACTAGCGGGGACAATTACCTACAATGAGCAGTTCTTC.

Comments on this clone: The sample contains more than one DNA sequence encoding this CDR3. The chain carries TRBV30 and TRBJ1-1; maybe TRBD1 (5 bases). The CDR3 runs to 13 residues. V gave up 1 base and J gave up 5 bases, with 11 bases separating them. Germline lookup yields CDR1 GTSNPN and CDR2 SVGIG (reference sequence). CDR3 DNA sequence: TGTGCCTGGAGTGCCCAGGGTGGGACTGAAGCTTTCTTT. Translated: CAWSAQGGTEAFF.

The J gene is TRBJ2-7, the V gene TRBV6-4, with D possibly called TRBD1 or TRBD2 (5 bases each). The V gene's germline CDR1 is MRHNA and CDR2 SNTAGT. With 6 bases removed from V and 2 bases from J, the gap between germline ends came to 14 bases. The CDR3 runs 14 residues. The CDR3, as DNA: TGTGCCAGCAGCCCTCAGGGACGGCCCTACGAGCAGTACTTC. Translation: CASSPQGRPYEQYF.

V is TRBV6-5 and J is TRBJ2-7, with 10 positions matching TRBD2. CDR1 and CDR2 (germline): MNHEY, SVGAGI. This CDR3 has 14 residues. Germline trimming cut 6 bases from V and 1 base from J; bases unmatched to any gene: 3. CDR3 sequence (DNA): TGTGCCAGCAGCCGGACTAGCGGTTCCTACGAGCAGTACTTC. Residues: CASSRTSGSYEQYF.

In DNA, the CDR3 is TGCGCCAGCAGCCAAGATCCAGCAGGGCTCTACGAGCAGTACTTC. It translates to CASSQDPAGLYEQYF. This chain connects TRBV4-1 to TRBJ2-7; the D gene is possibly TRBD1 (5 bases). V lost 0 bases to trimming and J lost 3 bases, with 12 bases between them. The CDR3 sequence is 15 residues long. The germline gives CDR1 MGHRA, CDR2 YSYEKL.

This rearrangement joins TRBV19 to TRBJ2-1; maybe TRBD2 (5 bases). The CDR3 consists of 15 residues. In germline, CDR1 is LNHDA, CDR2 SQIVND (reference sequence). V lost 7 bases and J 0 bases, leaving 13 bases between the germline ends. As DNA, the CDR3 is TGTGCCAGTAACTTGAGGGCTAGCTCCTACAATGAGCAGTTCTTC. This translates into CASNLRASSYNEQFF.

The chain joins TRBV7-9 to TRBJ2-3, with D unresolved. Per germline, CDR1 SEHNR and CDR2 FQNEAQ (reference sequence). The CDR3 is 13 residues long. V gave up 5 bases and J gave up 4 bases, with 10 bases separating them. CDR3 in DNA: TGTGCCAGCAGCAACGACCCCCCAGATACGCAGTATTTT. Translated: CASSNDPPDTQYF.

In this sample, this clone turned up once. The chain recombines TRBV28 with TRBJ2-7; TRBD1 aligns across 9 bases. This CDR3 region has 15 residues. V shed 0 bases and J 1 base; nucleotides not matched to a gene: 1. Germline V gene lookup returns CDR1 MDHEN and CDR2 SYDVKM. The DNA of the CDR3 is TGTGCCAGCAGTTTATGGGGACAGGGTTCCTACGAGCAGTACTTC. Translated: CASSLWGQGSYEQYF.

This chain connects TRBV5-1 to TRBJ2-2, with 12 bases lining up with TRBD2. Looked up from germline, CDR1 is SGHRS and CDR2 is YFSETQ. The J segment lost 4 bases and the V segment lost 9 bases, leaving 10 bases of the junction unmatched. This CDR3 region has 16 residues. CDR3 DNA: TGCGCCACCCGCCAGACTAGCGGGGGCCCCACCGGGGAGCTGTTTTTT. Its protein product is CATRQTSGGPTGELFF.

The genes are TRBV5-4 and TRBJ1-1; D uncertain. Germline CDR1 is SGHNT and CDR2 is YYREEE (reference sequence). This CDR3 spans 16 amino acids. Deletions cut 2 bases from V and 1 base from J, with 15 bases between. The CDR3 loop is CASSLEEIGRNTEAFF. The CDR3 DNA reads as TGTGCCAGCAGCTTAGAGGAGATAGGACGGAACACTGAAGCTTTCTTT. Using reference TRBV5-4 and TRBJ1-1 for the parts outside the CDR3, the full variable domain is ETGVTQSPTHLIKTRGQQVTLRCSSQSGHNTVSWYQQALGQGPQFIFQYYREEENGRGNFPPRFSGLQFPNYSSELNVNALELDDSALYLCASSLEEIGRNTEAFFGQGTRLTVV.